This TCR beta chain was identified during a study of blood T cell repertoires in COVID-19. About the study: The analysed material was cDNA or gDNA that came from T cells, B-cell-depleted T cells, or PBMCs.

Participants were placed into cohorts based on the clinical history they reported. Libraries were prepared by immunoSEQ multiplex PCR; TCRdb keeps only in-frame clonotypes and omits some of them. The sample holds about 160,000 clones, 80% seen once. Sequencing was done on a sample of PBMCs or T cells enriched from blood (not recorded which). This TCR derives from a woman between 55 and 75 years old who had recovered from COVID-19.

The DNA for the CDR3 is TGTGCCAGCAGCTGGGGAACAAGGCCCGGTGGAGGGGATAATTCACCCCTCCACTTT. Protein product: CASSWGTRPGGGDNSPLHF. J is TRBJ1-6 and V is TRBV14; possible D gene TRBD1, 5 bases. Germline V gene lookup returns CDR1 SGHDN and CDR2 FVKESK. There are 19 residues in the CDR3. Trimming shortened V by 5 bases and J by 5 bases, and 25 bases separated the two germline ends.